This TCR beta chain appears in the sequencing data of a study of T cell repertoires in cytomegalovirus infection. This clonotype showed up many times. From the reads, TCRdb called clonotypes with MiXCR, one entry per CDR3 protein. The table records about 240,000 distinct CDR3 sequences, roughly 6.5% of them present only once. The V and J ends lost 3 bases and 2 bases, in that order; junction bases with no gene match: 19. The CDR3 spans 20 residues. The germline V gene has CDR1 MDHEN and CDR2 SYDVKM. Sequencing was done on a sample of PBMCs. The rearrangement joins TRBV28 to TRBJ2-5, with 9 bases matching TRBD1. The sequence derives from a human donor in good health (CMV status not recorded). Some clones in this sample may be carry-over from other donors' samples. Written as DNA, the CDR3 is TGTGCCAGCAGTTTCCCATTATACGGGACAGGGAGTGTTTGGCAAGAGACCCAGTACTTC. Translation gives CASSFPLYGTGSVWQETQYF.